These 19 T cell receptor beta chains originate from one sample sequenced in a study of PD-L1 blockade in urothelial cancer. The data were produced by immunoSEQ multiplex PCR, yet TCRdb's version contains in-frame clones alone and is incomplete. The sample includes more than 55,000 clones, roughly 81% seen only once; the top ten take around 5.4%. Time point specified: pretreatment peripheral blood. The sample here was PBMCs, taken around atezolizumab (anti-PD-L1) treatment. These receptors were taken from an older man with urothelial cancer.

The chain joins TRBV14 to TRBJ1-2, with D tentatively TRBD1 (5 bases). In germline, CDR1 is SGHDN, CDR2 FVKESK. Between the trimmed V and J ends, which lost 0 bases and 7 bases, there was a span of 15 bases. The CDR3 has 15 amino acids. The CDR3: CASSQDPSREVGYTF. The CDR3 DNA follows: TGTGCCAGCAGCCAAGACCCGAGCAGGGAGGTTGGCTACACCTTC.

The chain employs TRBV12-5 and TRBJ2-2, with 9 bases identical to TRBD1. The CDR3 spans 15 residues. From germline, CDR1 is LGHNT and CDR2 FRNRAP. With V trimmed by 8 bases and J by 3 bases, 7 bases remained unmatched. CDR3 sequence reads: CASYSGQGHTGELFF. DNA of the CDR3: TGTGCTAGTTACTCCGGACAGGGGCACACCGGGGAGCTGTTTTTT.

The CDR3 DNA follows: TGTGCCAGCAGAACACAGCTGAACACTGAAGCTTTCTTT. This encodes CASRTQLNTEAFF. The chain carries TRBV6-5 and TRBJ1-1; D unclear. V lost 6 bases and J 0 bases, leaving 8 bases between the germline ends. The CDR3 has 13 residues. Germline V gene sequence: CDR1 MNHEY, CDR2 SVGAGI.

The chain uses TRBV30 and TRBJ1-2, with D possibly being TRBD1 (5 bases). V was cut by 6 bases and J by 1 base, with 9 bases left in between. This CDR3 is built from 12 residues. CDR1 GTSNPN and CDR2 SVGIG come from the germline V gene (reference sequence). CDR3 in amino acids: CACHDSNYGYTF. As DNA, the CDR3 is TGTGCCTGCCACGACAGTAACTATGGCTACACCTTC.

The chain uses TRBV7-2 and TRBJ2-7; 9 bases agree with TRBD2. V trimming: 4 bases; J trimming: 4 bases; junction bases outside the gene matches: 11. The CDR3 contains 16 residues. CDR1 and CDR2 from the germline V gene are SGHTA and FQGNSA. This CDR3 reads CASSSGGLAGIYEQYF. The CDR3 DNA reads TGTGCCAGCAGCTCCGGGGGGCTAGCGGGAATATACGAGCAGTACTTC.

The CDR3 coding sequence is TGTGCCAGCAGTCGACACATCACCGGGGAGCTGTTTTTT. It translates to CASSRHITGELFF. This sequence joins TRBV27 and TRBJ2-2; D ambiguous. The CDR3 consists of 13 residues. CDR1 is MNHEY and CDR2 is SMNVEV in the germline V gene (reference sequence). The ends were cut back, 5 bases at V and 4 bases at J, with 8 bases in the middle.

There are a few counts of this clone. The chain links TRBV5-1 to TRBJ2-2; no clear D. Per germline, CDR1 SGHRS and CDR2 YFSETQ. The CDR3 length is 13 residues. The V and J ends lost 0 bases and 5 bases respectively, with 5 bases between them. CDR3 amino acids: CASSLEQTGELFF. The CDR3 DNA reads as TGCGCCAGCAGCTTGGAACAGACCGGGGAGCTGTTTTTT.

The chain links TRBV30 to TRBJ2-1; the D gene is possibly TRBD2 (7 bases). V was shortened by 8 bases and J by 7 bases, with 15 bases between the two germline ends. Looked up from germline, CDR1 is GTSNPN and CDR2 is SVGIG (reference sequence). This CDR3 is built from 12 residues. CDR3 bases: TGTGCCCGGGGGGCGAGTTTAAATGAGCAGTTCTTC. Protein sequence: CARGASLNEQFF.

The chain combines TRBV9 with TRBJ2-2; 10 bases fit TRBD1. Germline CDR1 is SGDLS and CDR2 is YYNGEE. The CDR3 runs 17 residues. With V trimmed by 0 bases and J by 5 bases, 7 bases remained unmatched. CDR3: CASSVGQGALRTGELFF. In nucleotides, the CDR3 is TGTGCCAGCAGCGTAGGACAGGGGGCTCTACGTACCGGGGAGCTGTTTTTT.

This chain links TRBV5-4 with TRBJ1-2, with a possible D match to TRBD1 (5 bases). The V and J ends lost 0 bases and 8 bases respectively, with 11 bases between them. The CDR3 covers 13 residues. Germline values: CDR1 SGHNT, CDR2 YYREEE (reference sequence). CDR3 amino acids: CASSLVGAGGYTF. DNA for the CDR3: TGTGCCAGCAGCTTGGTTGGGGCAGGAGGCTACACCTTC. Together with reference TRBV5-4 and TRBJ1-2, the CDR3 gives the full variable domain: ETGVTQSPTHLIKTRGQQVTLRCSSQSGHNTVSWYQQALGQGPQFIFQYYREEENGRGNFPPRFSGLQFPNYSSELNVNALELDDSALYLCASSLVGAGGYTFGSGTRLTVV.

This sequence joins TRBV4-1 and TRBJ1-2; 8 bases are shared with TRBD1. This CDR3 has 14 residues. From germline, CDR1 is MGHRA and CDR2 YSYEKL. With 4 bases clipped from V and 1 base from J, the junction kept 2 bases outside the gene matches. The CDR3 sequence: CASSPTGGNYGYTF. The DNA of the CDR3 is TGCGCCAGCAGCCCCACAGGGGGTAACTATGGCTACACCTTC.

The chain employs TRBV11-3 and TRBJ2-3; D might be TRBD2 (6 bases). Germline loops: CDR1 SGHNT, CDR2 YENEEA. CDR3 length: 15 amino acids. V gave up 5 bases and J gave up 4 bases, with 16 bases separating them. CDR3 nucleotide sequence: TGTGCCAGCAGCCAGACTAGTAGAGCTCCAGATACGCAGTATTTT. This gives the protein CASSQTSRAPDTQYF.

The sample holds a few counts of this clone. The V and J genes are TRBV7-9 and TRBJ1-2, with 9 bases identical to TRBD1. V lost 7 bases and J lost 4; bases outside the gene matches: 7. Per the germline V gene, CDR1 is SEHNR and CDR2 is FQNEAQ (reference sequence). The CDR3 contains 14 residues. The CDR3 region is CASTTGGAGYGYTF. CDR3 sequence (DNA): TGTGCCAGCACCACAGGGGGCGCGGGCTATGGCTACACCTTC.

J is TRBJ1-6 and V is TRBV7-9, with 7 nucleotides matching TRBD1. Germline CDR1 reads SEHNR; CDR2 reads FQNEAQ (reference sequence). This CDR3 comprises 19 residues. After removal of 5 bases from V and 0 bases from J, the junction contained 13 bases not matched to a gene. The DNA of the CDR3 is TGTGCCAGCAGCCCTGACGTAGAGGGGGCGAGCTCCTATAATTCACCCCTCCACTTT. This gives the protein CASSPDVEGASSYNSPLHF.

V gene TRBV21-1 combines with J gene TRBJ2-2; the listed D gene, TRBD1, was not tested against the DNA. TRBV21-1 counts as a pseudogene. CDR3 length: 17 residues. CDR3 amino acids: CASSKVYRESDTGELFF. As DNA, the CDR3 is TGTGCCAGCAGCAAAGTTTACAGGGAAAGTGACACCGGGGAGCTGTTTTTT.

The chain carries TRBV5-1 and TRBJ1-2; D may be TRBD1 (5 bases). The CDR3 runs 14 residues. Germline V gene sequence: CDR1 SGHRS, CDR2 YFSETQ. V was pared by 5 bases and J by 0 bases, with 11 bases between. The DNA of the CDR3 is TGCGCCAGCAGTCAACAGGCGACTAACTATGGCTACACCTTC. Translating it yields CASSQQATNYGYTF.

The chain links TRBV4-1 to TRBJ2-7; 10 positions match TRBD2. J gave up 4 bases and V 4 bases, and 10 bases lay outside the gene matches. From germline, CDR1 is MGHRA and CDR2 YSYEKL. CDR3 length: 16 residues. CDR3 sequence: CASSPSLGTSAYEQYF. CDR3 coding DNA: TGCGCCAGCAGCCCGTCGCTCGGGACTAGCGCTTACGAGCAGTACTTC.

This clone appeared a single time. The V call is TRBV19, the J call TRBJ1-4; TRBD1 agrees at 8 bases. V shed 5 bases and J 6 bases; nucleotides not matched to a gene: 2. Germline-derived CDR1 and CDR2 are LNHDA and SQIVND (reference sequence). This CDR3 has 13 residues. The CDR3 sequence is CASSADRDEKLFF. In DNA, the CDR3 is TGTGCCAGTAGTGCGGACAGGGATGAAAAACTGTTTTTT.

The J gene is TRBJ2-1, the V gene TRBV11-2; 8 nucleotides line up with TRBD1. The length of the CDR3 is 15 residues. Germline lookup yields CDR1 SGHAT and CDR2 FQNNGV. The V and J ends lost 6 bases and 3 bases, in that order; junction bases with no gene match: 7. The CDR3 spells CASRRDRSVYNEQFF. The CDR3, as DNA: TGTGCCAGCAGGAGGGACAGGTCGGTCTACAATGAGCAGTTCTTC.